Listed below are T cell receptor beta chains from one sample, sequenced in a study of T-cell reconstitution after alpha-beta-depleted transplantation in children. TCRdb passed the PCR reads through MiXCR, listing each CDR3 protein once. Counted here are almost 600,000 distinct CDR3 sequences, 25% to 30% occurring once; the ten biggest clones make up just over 35%. This sample comprised PBMCs, obtained before TCRalphabeta/CD19-depleted stem cell transplant. The receptors come from a boy under two years old with Wiskott-Aldrich syndrome, due to receive a stem cell transplant. Each CDR3 is given with its conserved first and last residue. A D gene is named only where the DNA matches it firmly. For some rows the clone size is stated as once, few or many, or as a class when expanded; others skip it.

j_call | d_call | v_call | clone_size | cdr3_aa | cdr3_nt
TRBJ2-1 | . | TRBV4-2 | few | CASSQGSIQNEQFF | TGTGCCAGCAGCCAAGGGTCCATCCAGAATGAGCAGTTCTTC
TRBJ1-1 | . | TRBV12-3/TRBV12-4 | few | CASSFDRRNTEAFF | TGTGCCAGCAGTTTCGACAGGAGGAACACTGAAGCTTTCTTT
TRBJ2-1 | TRBD2 | TRBV28 | . | CASSLSRLAGPYNEQFF | TGTGCCAGCAGTTTATCCCGACTAGCGGGACCCTACAATGAGCAGTTCTTC
TRBJ2-1 | . | TRBV5-1 | few | CVSSSPGPSVHEQFF | TGCGTCAGCAGCTCCCCGGGCCCCTCTGTCCATGAGCAGTTCTTC
TRBJ2-3 | . | TRBV12-3/TRBV12-4 | . | CASSLGPNSDTQYF | TGTGCCAGCAGCCTTGGCCCTAACTCAGATACGCAGTATTTT
TRBJ2-7 | . | TRBV6-2/TRBV6-3 | few | CASSNNYEQYF | TGTGCCAGCAGCAATAACTACGAGCAGTACTTC
TRBJ1-1 | . | TRBV27 | few | CASSLRAQGRNTEAFF | TGTGCCAGCAGTCTCCGAGCACAGGGAAGGAACACTGAAGCTTTCTTT
TRBJ2-1 | . | TRBV10-3 | few | CAISESAGTTYNEQFF | TGTGCCATCAGTGAGTCAGCCGGGACAACCTACAATGAGCAGTTCTTC
TRBJ2-7 | . | TRBV19 | few | CASGRSYEQYF | TGTGCCAGTGGACGCTCCTACGAGCAGTACTTC
TRBJ2-3 | . | TRBV12-3/TRBV12-4 | few | CASSSGRLFTTDTQYF | TGTGCCAGCAGTTCCGGGCGGCTATTCACCACAGATACGCAGTATTTT
TRBJ2-2 | TRBD2 | TRBV6-5 | few | CASSYRRTSGVAGELFF | TGTGCCAGCAGTTACCGTCGGACTAGCGGGGTGGCAGGGGAGCTGTTTTTT
TRBJ2-1 | . | TRBV12-3/TRBV12-4 | . | CASRLATTYNEQFF | TGTGCCAGCAGGCTAGCGACCACCTACAATGAGCAGTTCTTC
TRBJ2-7 | TRBD2 | TRBV10-2 | few | CASRKAGGPNVGEQYF | TGCGCCAGCAGGAAAGCGGGAGGCCCCAATGTCGGCGAGCAGTACTTC
TRBJ2-1 | . | TRBV20-1 | few | CSARDLVGTAYNEQFF | TGCAGTGCTAGAGATCTGGTGGGCACCGCCTACAATGAGCAGTTCTTC
TRBJ1-2 | TRBD1 | TRBV10-3 | . | CAITPGQPDYGYTF | TGTGCCATCACTCCGGGACAGCCGGATTATGGCTACACCTTC